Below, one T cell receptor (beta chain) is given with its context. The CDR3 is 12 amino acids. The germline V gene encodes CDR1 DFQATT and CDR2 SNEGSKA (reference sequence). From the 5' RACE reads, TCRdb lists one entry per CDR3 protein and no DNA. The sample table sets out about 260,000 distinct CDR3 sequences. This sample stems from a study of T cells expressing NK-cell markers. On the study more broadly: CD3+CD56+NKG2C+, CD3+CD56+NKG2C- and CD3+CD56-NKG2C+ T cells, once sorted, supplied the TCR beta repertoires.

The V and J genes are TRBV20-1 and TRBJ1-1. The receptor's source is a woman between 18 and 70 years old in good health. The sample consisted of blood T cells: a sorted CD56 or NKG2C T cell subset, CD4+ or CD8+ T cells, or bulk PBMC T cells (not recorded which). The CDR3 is CSASGWSTEAFF.